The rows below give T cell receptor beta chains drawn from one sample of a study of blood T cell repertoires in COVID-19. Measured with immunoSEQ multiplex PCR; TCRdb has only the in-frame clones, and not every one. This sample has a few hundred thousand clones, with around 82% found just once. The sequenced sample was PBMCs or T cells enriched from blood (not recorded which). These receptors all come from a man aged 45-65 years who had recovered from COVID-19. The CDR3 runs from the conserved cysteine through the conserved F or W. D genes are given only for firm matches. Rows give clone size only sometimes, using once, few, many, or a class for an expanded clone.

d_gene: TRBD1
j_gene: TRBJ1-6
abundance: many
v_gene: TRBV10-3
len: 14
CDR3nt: TGTGCCATCAGTCCGGGACAGGATAATTCACCCCTCCACTTT
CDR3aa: CAISPGQDNSPLHF

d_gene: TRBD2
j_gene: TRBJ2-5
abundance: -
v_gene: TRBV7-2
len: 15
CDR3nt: TGTGCCAGCAGCTTAGCGGGAGGGCCCGGGGAGACCCAGTACTTC
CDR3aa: CASSLAGGPGETQYF

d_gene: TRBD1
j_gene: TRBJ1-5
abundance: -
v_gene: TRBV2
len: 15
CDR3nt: TGTGCCAGCACTCCCAGGACAGGAGGCAACCAGCCCCAGCATTTT
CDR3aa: CASTPRTGGNQPQHF

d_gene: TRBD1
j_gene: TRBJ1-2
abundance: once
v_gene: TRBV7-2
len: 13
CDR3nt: TGTGCCAGCAGCCCGACAGGGGTCGTGGGCTACACCTTC
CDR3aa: CASSPTGVVGYTF

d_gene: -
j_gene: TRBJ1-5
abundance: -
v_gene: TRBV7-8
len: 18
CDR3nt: TGTGCCAGCACCTTAGTAGAACGCGCGGGGGTCCCCAATCAGCCCCAGCATTTT
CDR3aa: CASTLVERAGVPNQPQHF

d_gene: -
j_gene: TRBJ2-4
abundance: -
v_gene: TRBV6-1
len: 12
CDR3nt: TGTGCCAGCAGTGACGGCGGGTTGTATGGGTACTTC
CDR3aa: CASSDGGLYGYF

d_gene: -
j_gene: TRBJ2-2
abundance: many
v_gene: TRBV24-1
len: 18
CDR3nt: TGTGCCACCAGTGATTCATGGGACTCGCCAACAAAGACCGGGGAGCTGTTTTTT
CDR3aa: CATSDSWDSPTKTGELFF

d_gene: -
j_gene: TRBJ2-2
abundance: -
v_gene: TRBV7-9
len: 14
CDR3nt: TGTGCCAGCAGCTTACAGGGGTCGGGCGGGGAGCTGTTTTTT
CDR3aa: CASSLQGSGGELFF

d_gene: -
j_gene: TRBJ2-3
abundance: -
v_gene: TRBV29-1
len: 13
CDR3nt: TGCCAGTTAGGTAGGAGGGGCCCCGGTACGCAGTATTTT
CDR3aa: CQLGRRGPGTQYF

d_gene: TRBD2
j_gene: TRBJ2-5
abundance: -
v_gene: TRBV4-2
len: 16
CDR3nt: TGTGCCAGCAGCCAATCCGGGACTAGCGGGCAAGAGACCCAGTACTTC
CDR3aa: CASSQSGTSGQETQYF

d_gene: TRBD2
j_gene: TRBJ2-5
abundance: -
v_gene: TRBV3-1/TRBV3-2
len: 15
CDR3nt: TGTGCCAGCAGCCAAGAGGCTAGCGGGCAAGAGACCCAGTACTTC
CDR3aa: CASSQEASGQETQYF

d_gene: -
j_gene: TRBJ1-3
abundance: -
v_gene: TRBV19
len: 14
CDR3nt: TGTGCCAGTAGCCTCCAAAGCTTTGGAAACACCATATATTTT
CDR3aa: CASSLQSFGNTIYF

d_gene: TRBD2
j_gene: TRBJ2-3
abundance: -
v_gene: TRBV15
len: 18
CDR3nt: TGTGCCACCAGCAGAGGCGTACTAGCGGGAGGGCCCGCAGATACGCAGTATTTT
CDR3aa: CATSRGVLAGGPADTQYF

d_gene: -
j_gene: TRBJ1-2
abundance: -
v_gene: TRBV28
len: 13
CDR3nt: TGTGCCAGCAGCCCCCCCCGGAACTATGGCTACACCTTC
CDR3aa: CASSPPRNYGYTF

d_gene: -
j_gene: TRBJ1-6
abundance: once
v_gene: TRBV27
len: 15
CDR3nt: TGTGCCAGCAGTTTCGGAGCTAATATAAATTCACCCCTCCACTTT
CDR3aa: CASSFGANINSPLHF

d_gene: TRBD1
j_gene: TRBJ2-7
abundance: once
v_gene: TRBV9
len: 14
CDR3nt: TGTGCCAGCAGCCCCCAGGGGGCGGGATACGAGCAGTACTTC
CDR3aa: CASSPQGAGYEQYF

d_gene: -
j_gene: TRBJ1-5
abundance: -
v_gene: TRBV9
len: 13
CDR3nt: TGTGCCAGCAGCGTAGCGGGTGCCGAGCCCCAGCATTTT
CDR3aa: CASSVAGAEPQHF

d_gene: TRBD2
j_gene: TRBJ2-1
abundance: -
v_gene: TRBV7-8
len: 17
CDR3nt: TGTGCCAGCAGCTTAGGAGGTATCCAGCGGGGGTGGAATGAGCAGTTCTTC
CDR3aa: CASSLGGIQRGWNEQFF

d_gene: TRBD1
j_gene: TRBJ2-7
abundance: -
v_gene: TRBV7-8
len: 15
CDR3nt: TGTGCCAGCAGCACGCGGACAGGCGTCATCTACGAGCAGTACTTC
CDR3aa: CASSTRTGVIYEQYF

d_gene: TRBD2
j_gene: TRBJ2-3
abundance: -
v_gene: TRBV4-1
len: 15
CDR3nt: TGCGCCAGCAGCCAAGTTCAAGCGGGGTTAGATACGCAGTATTTT
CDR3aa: CASSQVQAGLDTQYF

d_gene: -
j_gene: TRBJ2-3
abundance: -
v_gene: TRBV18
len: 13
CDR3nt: TGTGCCAGCTCACCGACTAGTTTGGATACGCAGTATTTT
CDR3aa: CASSPTSLDTQYF

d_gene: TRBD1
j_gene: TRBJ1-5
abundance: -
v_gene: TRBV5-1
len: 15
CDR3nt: TGCGCCAGCAGCCCTCGGACAGGTAGCAATCAGCCCCAGCATTTT
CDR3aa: CASSPRTGSNQPQHF

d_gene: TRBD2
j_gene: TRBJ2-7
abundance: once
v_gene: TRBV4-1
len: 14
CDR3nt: TGCGCCAGCAGCCGTGGACTAGCAGCCTACGAGCAGTACTTC
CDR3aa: CASSRGLAAYEQYF

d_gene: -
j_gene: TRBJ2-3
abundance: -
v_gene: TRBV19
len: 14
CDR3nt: TGTGCCAGTAGTATGCCCGGGGTGAAGGATACGCAGTATTTT
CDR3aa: CASSMPGVKDTQYF

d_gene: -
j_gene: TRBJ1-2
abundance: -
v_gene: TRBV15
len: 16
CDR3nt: TGTGCCACCAGCAGGGGGTCCTTGGGAGGTAACTATGGCTACACCTTC
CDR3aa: CATSRGSLGGNYGYTF

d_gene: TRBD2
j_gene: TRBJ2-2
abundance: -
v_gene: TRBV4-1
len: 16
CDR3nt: TGCGCCAGCGCACCTTGGAGCGGGGGGAACACCGGGGAGCTGTTTTTT
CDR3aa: CASAPWSGGNTGELFF

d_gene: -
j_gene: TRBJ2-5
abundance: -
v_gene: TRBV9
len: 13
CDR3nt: TGTGCCAGCAGCGTAGAGGGGGAGGGGACCCAGTACTTC
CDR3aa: CASSVEGEGTQYF

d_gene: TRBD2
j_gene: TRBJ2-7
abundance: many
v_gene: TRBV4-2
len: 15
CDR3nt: TGTGCCAGCAGCCAAGGAAGCGGGGCGGCCTACGAGCAGTACTTC
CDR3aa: CASSQGSGAAYEQYF

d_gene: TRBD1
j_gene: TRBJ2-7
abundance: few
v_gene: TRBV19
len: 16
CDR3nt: TGTGCCAGTAGTATAGGTGAAGGGACAGGGTCTCTCGAGCAGTACTTC
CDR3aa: CASSIGEGTGSLEQYF

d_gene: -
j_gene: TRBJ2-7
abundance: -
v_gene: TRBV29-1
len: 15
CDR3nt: TGCAGCGTTGCCGGGGGTCCGGCGTTCTCCTACGAGCAGTACTTC
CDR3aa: CSVAGGPAFSYEQYF

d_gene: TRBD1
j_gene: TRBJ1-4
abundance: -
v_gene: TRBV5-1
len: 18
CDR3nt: TGCGCCAGCAGCTCTAAGGGGGCGATGAGCCTTATTAATGAAAAACTGTTTTTT
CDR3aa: CASSSKGAMSLINEKLFF

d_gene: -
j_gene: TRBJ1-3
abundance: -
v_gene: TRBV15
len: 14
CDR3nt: TGTGCCACCAGCATGGACAGCTCTGGAAACACCATATATTTT
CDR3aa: CATSMDSSGNTIYF

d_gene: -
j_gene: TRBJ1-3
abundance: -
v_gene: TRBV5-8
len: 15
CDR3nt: TGTGCCAGCAGCTCCGAACAGGTCAGAGGAAACACCATATATTTT
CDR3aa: CASSSEQVRGNTIYF

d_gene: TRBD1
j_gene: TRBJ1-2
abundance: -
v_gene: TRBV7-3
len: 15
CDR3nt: TGTGCCAGCAGCGACGGACACAGGGGAGGAGGAGGCTACACCTTC
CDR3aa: CASSDGHRGGGGYTF

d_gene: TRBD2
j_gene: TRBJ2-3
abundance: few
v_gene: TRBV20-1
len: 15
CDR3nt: TGCAGTGCTAGTAGCGGGAGGGCCACCACAGATACGCAGTATTTT
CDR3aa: CSASSGRATTDTQYF

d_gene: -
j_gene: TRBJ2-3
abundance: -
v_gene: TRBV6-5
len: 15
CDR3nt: TGTGCCAGCAGTTACTCGGAGGGTCCGGGAGCTACGCAGTATTTT
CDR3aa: CASSYSEGPGATQYF